The 21 T cell receptor beta chains in this list originate from one sample, sequenced in a study of patients and donors after allogeneic stem cell transplantation. TCRdb analysed the RT-PCR reads with MiXCR anew, one entry per CDR3 protein. Among roughly 230,000 distinct CDR3 sequences listed, roughly 14% were seen once. The sequenced material came from blood, either unsorted or a sorted T cell fraction (not recorded which). These TCRs come from a human donor who was either an allogeneic HSCT recipient or a stem cell or donor lymphocyte infusion donor (not recorded which). It is not recorded whose cells these are; they may come from a transplant donor.

This chain links TRBV6-2 or TRBV6-3 with TRBJ2-1; D may correspond to TRBD1 or TRBD2 (5 bases each). Germline V gives CDR1 MNHEY, CDR2 SVGEGT. The V and J ends lost 2 bases and 8 bases respectively, with 16 bases between them. The CDR3 totals 15 residues. The chain's CDR3 is CASSYPGSLQYEQFF. In DNA form, the CDR3 reads TGTGCCAGCAGTTACCCAGGGAGCCTCCAATATGAGCAGTTCTTC.

The chain combines TRBV23-1 with TRBJ2-1, with a possible D match to TRBD1 (6 bases). TRBV23-1 is labeled an ORF, and its function is uncertain. The ends were cut back, 7 bases at V and 6 bases at J, with 10 bases in the middle. The CDR3 consists of 12 residues. CDR3 protein: CASTTGSNEQFF. For the CDR3, the DNA is TGCGCCAGCACTACAGGGTCCAATGAGCAGTTCTTC.

This clonotype was counted between two and nine times. The chain joins TRBV20-1 to TRBJ2-3; 10 bases agree with TRBD2. V dropped 5 bases and J dropped 1; count of bases not matched to a gene: 3. The V gene's germline CDR1 is DFQATT and CDR2 SNEGSKA (reference sequence). The CDR3 sequence is 14 residues long. Written as DNA, the CDR3 is TGCAGTGCTGGTCTAGCGGGGGGCACAGATACGCAGTATTTT. This gives the protein CSAGLAGGTDTQYF.

The sample holds a few counts of this clonotype. The genes are TRBV5-1 and TRBJ1-6, with unresolved D. V was trimmed by 3 bases and J by 5 bases, leaving 9 bases between them. CDR1 and CDR2 (germline): SGHRS, YFSETQ. The CDR3 runs 14 residues. The CDR3 coding sequence is TGCGCCAGCAGCTCTGGGAGAGATAATTCACCCCTCCACTTT. Its translation: CASSSGRDNSPLHF.

The CDR3 loop reads CASSSTMNTGELFF. CDR3 DNA sequence: TGTGCCAGCAGCTCCACGATGAACACCGGGGAGCTGTTTTTT. The chain uses TRBV7-2 and TRBJ2-2; D is unresolved. V was clipped by 4 bases and J by 1 base, with 7 bases between them. The CDR3 totals 14 residues. The germline CDR1 and CDR2 sequences are SGHTA and FQGNSA. The full variable domain, with the rest looked up from reference TRBV7-2 and TRBJ2-2, is GAGVSQSPSNKVTEKGKDVELRCDPISGHTALYWYRQSLGQGLEFLIYFQGNSAPDKSGLPSDRFSAERTGGSVSTLTIQRTQQEDSAVYLCASSSTMNTGELFFGEGSRLTVL.

In this sample, this clonotype turned up a few times. The chain uses TRBV7-8 and TRBJ1-2; tentatively, D is TRBD1 (6 bases). Germline assignment: CDR1 SGHVS and CDR2 FQNEAQ. V was trimmed by 3 bases and J by 3 bases, leaving 11 bases between them. This CDR3 spans 14 amino acids. The CDR3 region is CASSFTEGDYGYTF. CDR3 nucleotide sequence: TGTGCCAGCAGCTTTACGGAGGGGGACTATGGCTACACCTTC.

This chain joins TRBV10-3 and TRBJ1-2, with D perhaps TRBD1 (5 bases). The germline V and J ends were trimmed by 10 bases and 2 bases, with 17 bases remaining between them. The CDR3 sequence is 14 residues long. Germline-derived CDR1 and CDR2 are ENHRY and SYGVKD. The CDR3 sequence is CASEQDRSNYGYTF. CDR3 sequence (DNA): TGTGCCAGCGAACAAGACAGAAGCAACTATGGCTACACCTTC.

V is TRBV10-3 and J is TRBJ1-5, with D possibly TRBD1 on 6 matching bases. The CDR3 totals 15 residues. V was cut by 10 bases and J by 2 bases, with 18 bases left in between. Germline assignment: CDR1 ENHRY and CDR2 SYGVKD. For the CDR3, the DNA is TGTGCCACCGTGGGGGGGCTTGAGCGCAATCAGCCCCAGCATTTT. This sequence encodes CATVGGLERNQPQHF.

This clonotype was counted many times. The junction departs from the called germline gene at one end, perhaps through a read error. CDR3 sequence reads: CASSRSWGADTQYF. CDR3 in DNA: TGTGCTAGCAGCCGGAGTTGGGGGGCAGATACGCAGTATTTT. The chain is built from TRBV7-7 and TRBJ2-3, with a weak D call TRBD2 (6 bases). The CDR3 spans 14 residues. The germline V gene has CDR1 SSHAT and CDR2 FNYEAQ (reference sequence).

This clonotype has only a few counts. The rearrangement links TRBV18 to TRBJ1-5; tentatively, D is TRBD1 (6 bases). Germline-derived CDR1 and CDR2 are KGHSH and LQKENI. CDR3 length: 16 amino acids. V was clipped by 3 bases and J by 6 bases, with 18 bases between them. The CDR3 nucleotides are TGTGCCAGCTCACCCCAGGGGAGAGGGGTTAGTCAGCCCCAGCATTTT. Translation gives CASSPQGRGVSQPQHF.

This clonotype showed up just a few times. This sequence joins TRBV15 and TRBJ2-7, with 7 positions matching TRBD2. The CDR3 has 15 residues. Germline CDR1 LNHNV, CDR2 YYDKDF (reference sequence). V was pared by 5 bases and J by 5 bases, with 12 bases of the junction left unmatched. CDR3 amino acids: CATSGDYTPTDEQYF. As DNA, the CDR3 is TGTGCCACCAGCGGGGACTACACACCGACGGACGAGCAGTACTTC.

This clonotype was recorded a few times. The genes are TRBV4-3 and TRBJ2-3; tentatively, D is TRBD2 (6 bases). The CDR3 totals 15 residues. From germline, CDR1 is LGHNA and CDR2 YSLEER. Deletions cut 3 bases from V and 2 bases from J, with 12 bases between. In DNA, the CDR3 is TGCGCCAGCAGCCAGGGAAGCGGGCCCACAGATACGCAGTATTTT. Translating gives CASSQGSGPTDTQYF.

This clonotype was counted at least ten times. The V and J genes are TRBV3-1 and TRBJ2-1; D is unclear. Trimming stripped 7 bases from V and 5 bases from J, with 12 bases between. The CDR3 extends over 13 amino acids. Germline CDR1 and CDR2: LGHDT and YNNKEL (reference sequence). CDR3 in amino acids: CASKTRINNEQFF. CDR3 nucleotide sequence: TGTGCCAGCAAAACTCGTATCAACAATGAGCAGTTCTTC.

The genes are TRBV4-3 and TRBJ1-2; no reliable D call. The CDR3 consists of 14 residues. V shed 0 bases and J shed 2 bases, with 7 bases lying between them. Germline values: CDR1 LGHNA, CDR2 YSLEER. In DNA form, the CDR3 reads TGCGCCAGCAGCCAAGATCTCGGGAACTATGGCTACACCTTC. Amino acids: CASSQDLGNYGYTF.

The rearrangement uses TRBV20-1 and TRBJ2-2; 14 bases align to TRBD2. CDR3 size: 19 residues. In germline, CDR1 is DFQATT, CDR2 SNEGSKA (reference sequence). J gave up 3 bases and V 0 bases, and 9 bases lay outside the gene matches. The CDR3 sequence: CSARDSTSGRASYTGELFF. The CDR3 DNA reads as TGCAGTGCTAGAGACTCGACTAGCGGGAGGGCATCGTACACCGGGGAGCTGTTTTTT.

This rearrangement joins TRBV12-3 or TRBV12-4 to TRBJ1-5; maybe TRBD1 (6 bases). CDR3 size: 15 residues. Trimming cost V 6 bases and J 5 bases, with 17 bases left between them. CDR3 sequence (DNA): TGTGCCAGCAGCCTCAAGGGGGGCGTGGATCAGCCCCAGCATTTT. Amino acid sequence: CASSLKGGVDQPQHF.

This clonotype was seen repeatedly, ten times or more. This chain connects TRBV12-3 or TRBV12-4 to TRBJ1-3, with a possible D match to TRBD1 (6 bases). The CDR3 has 15 residues. V was pared by 3 bases and J by 4 bases, with 13 bases between. CDR3 nucleotides: TGTGCCAGCAGTTTGGGGGGCATGGGGGGAAACACCATATATTTT. It specifies CASSLGGMGGNTIYF.

The rearrangement joins TRBV30 to TRBJ2-1; no definite D call. Germline V gives CDR1 GTSNPN, CDR2 SVGIG (reference sequence). The V end lost 2 bases, the J end lost 4 bases, and 9 bases lay between the germline ends. The CDR3 spans 13 residues. CDR3 bases: TGTGCCTGGAGTTTGGCGATTTACAATGAGCAGTTCTTC. Protein: CAWSLAIYNEQFF.

This clonotype was recorded only once. The chain links TRBV19 to TRBJ1-5; D call uncertain. Per the germline V gene, CDR1 is LNHDA and CDR2 is SQIVND (reference sequence). Trimming pared 7 bases from V and 5 bases from J, leaving 9 bases between. This CDR3 has 12 residues. Here the CDR3 DNA reads TGTGCCAGTAATAGTAGGGATCAGCCCCAGCATTTT. It is translated as CASNSRDQPQHF.

The chain combines TRBV5-1 with TRBJ2-7; D uncertain. The germline V gene encodes CDR1 SGHRS and CDR2 YFSETQ. The V gene lost 5 bases and the J gene lost 1 base, with 10 bases spanning the gap. The CDR3 totals 13 residues. DNA of the CDR3: TGCGCCAGCAGATCCGGACGTTCCTACGAGCAGTACTTC. Translated: CASRSGRSYEQYF.

This clonotype was seen more than once but under ten times. The gene calls are TRBV7-3 and TRBJ2-2; the D gene is possibly TRBD2 (6 bases). CDR3 length equals 17 residues. Germline V gene data show CDR1 as SGHTA and CDR2 as FQGTGA. The germline V and J ends were trimmed by 4 bases and 1 base, with 16 bases remaining between them. CDR3 sequence (DNA): TGTGCCAGCAGCTCGACCGGAGGGTCGGGGAACACCGGGGAGCTGTTTTTT. Its translation: CASSSTGGSGNTGELFF.